This T cell receptor beta chain was captured by sequencing in a study of shared clonotypes between healthy human individuals. As for this clone: Its antigen remains unidentified.

In the original processing: Quality scores were absent from the junction-only immunoSEQ sequences, so filtering differed. Here immunoSEQ multiplex PCR was the method, and the copy in TCRdb shows in-frame clones only, minus some. That table supplies the V and J calls and clone size; D and trimming were determined from the DNA. This sample has about 2 million clones, with roughly 94% found just once. Whole-study findings and limits: What limited the represented genetic and exposure-history diversity was the small number of donors. The sharing of about 5% of naive CD4 clonotypes was seen across a handful of donors.

Germline-derived CDR1 and CDR2 are SGHRS and YFSETQ. V was pared by 4 bases and J by 2 bases, with 1 base of the junction left unmatched. CDR3 length equals 15 residues. This TCR was sampled from a man aged 18 to 35 in good health. Sequencing was performed on naive CD4+ T cells sorted from blood. Subset specified: CD45RA+ positively selected. The chain employs TRBV5-1 and TRBJ2-2; 11 positions match TRBD2. CDR3 in DNA: TGCGCCAGCAGCACTAGCGGGAGAAACACCGGGGAGCTGTTTTTT. Translation: CASSTSGRNTGELFF.